Following are 19 T cell receptor beta chains from one sample sequenced in a study of blood T cell repertoires in COVID-19. Sequencing was performed with immunoSEQ multiplex PCR; in TCRdb, only in-frame clones are kept and a portion is missing. The sample contains fewer than 300,000 clones, 80% to 95% of which appear only once. The sample consisted of PBMCs or T cells enriched from blood (not recorded which). These receptors originate from a woman aged 25 to 39 who had recovered from COVID-19.

The chain recombines TRBV7-2 with TRBJ2-1, with 8 bases matching TRBD2. The CDR3 spans 17 residues. J lost 3 bases, V lost 6 bases, and 13 bases had no gene match. CDR1 is SGHTA and CDR2 is FQGNSA in the germline V gene. The DNA of the CDR3 is TGTGCCAGCAGTGGGACTAGACTAGCCCAACACTACAATGAGCAGTTCTTC. It codes for CASSGTRLAQHYNEQFF.

The CDR3 is CSVADSGTYEQYF. The CDR3 region has the DNA TGCAGCGTTGCTGATAGCGGTACCTACGAGCAGTACTTC. The rearrangement uses TRBV29-1 and TRBJ2-7; tentative D call: TRBD2 (6 bases). CDR3 length: 13 residues. CDR1 and CDR2 from the germline V gene are SQVTM and ANQGSEA. V was shortened by 4 bases and J by 2 bases, with 12 bases between the two germline ends.

The chain recombines TRBV9 with TRBJ2-2; TRBD1 aligns across 7 bases. Germline CDR1 SGDLS, CDR2 YYNGEE. Trimming removed 3 bases from V and 4 bases from J; junction bases left unmatched: 0. The CDR3 runs to 13 residues. Here the CDR3 reads CASSAGGTGELFF. CDR3 sequence (DNA): TGTGCCAGCAGCGCAGGGGGCACCGGGGAGCTGTTTTTT. Full variable domain (remainder filled in from reference TRBV9 and TRBJ2-2): DSGVTQTPKHLITATGQRVTLRCSPRSGDLSVYWYQQSLDQGLQFLIQYYNGEERAKGNILERFSAQQFPDLHSELNLSSLELGDSALYFCASSAGGTGELFFGEGSRLTVL.

The chain uses TRBV7-2 and TRBJ2-7; 7 bases match TRBD1. There are 15 residues in the CDR3. Germline V gene lookup returns CDR1 SGHTA and CDR2 FQGNSA. Trimming at V came to 1 base and at J to 3 bases, leaving 6 bases not matched to a gene. CDR3 sequence: CASSLEQGRNYEQYF. CDR3 coding DNA: TGTGCCAGCAGCTTAGAACAGGGGCGGAACTACGAGCAGTACTTC.

The rearrangement links TRBV5-1 to TRBJ1-1; D may be TRBD1 (5 bases). Trimming removed 0 bases at V and 2 bases at J, with 11 bases between. This CDR3 has 15 residues. Germline values: CDR1 SGHRS, CDR2 YFSETQ. The CDR3 loop reads CASSLAPGTNTEAFF. As DNA, the CDR3 is TGCGCCAGCAGCTTGGCTCCCGGGACTAACACTGAAGCTTTCTTT.

CDR3 nucleotides: TGTGCCAGCAGCCAATCCACAGGGACAACTAATGAAAAACTGTTTTTT. Protein: CASSQSTGTTNEKLFF. This sequence joins TRBV7-9 and TRBJ1-4; D may be TRBD1 (6 bases). Germline V gene sequence: CDR1 SEHNR, CDR2 FQNEAQ (reference sequence). This CDR3 spans 16 amino acids. V was pared by 5 bases and J by 0 bases, with 13 bases between. The full variable domain, completed using reference TRBV7-9 and TRBJ1-4, is DTGVSQNPRHKITKRGQNVTFRCDPISEHNRLYWYRQTLGQGPEFLTYFQNEAQLEKSRLLSDRFSAERPKGSFSTLEIQRTEQGDSAMYLCASSQSTGTTNEKLFFGSGTQLSVL.

The rearrangement uses TRBV5-1 and TRBJ2-5, with 9 bases aligning to TRBD2. The V segment lost 7 bases and the J segment 5 bases; nucleotides outside the gene matches: 9. Germline V gene sequence: CDR1 SGHRS, CDR2 YFSETQ. The CDR3 runs to 14 residues. CDR3 bases: TGCGCCAGCGGCCCGGGACTAGCCGGGGAGACCCAGTACTTC. Translation gives CASGPGLAGETQYF.

In nucleotides, the CDR3 is TGTGCCACCAGCAGAGAAAGACAGGGACGGAATGAGCAGTTCTTC. It codes for CATSRERQGRNEQFF. The rearrangement uses TRBV15 and TRBJ2-1, with 7 nucleotides matching TRBD1. Trimming at V came to 0 bases and at J to 7 bases, leaving 6 bases not matched to a gene. The CDR3 loop spans 15 amino acids. The V gene's germline CDR1 is LNHNV and CDR2 YYDKDF (reference sequence).

The chain uses TRBV24-1 and TRBJ1-1, with D possibly being TRBD1 (5 bases). Germline V gives CDR1 KGHDR, CDR2 SFDVKD. The CDR3 spans 15 residues. The V gene lost 2 bases and the J gene lost 2 bases, with 11 bases spanning the gap. CDR3 amino acids: CATSDSGGVNTEAFF. The CDR3 region has the DNA TGTGCCACCAGTGATTCTGGGGGGGTTAACACTGAAGCTTTCTTT.

This chain joins TRBV29-1 and TRBJ2-7; D gene uncertain. This CDR3 region has 8 residues. Germline assignment: CDR1 SQVTM and CDR2 ANQGSEA. CDR3 loop: CRGHEQYF. Written as DNA, the CDR3 is TGCAGGGGCCACGAGCAGTACTTC.

The J gene is TRBJ1-5, the V gene TRBV28; D is unclear. In germline, CDR1 is MDHEN, CDR2 SYDVKM. Trimming took 6 bases from V and 3 from J, leaving 9 bases between them. CDR3 length: 13 residues. The CDR3 reads CASSEYINQPQHF. Written as DNA, the CDR3 is TGTGCCAGCAGCGAGTATATCAATCAGCCCCAGCATTTT.

The rearrangement links TRBV19 to TRBJ2-2; possible D gene TRBD1, 5 bases. Deletions cut 6 bases from V and 6 bases from J, with 5 bases between. CDR3 length equals 11 residues. The germline gives CDR1 LNHDA, CDR2 SQIVND (reference sequence). CDR3 sequence: CASSRAGELFF. In DNA, the CDR3 is TGTGCCAGTAGCAGGGCCGGGGAGCTGTTTTTT.

The rearrangement uses TRBV29-1 and TRBJ1-5, with 9 bases lining up with TRBD1. CDR1 SQVTM and CDR2 ANQGSEA come from the germline V gene. V dropped 5 bases and J dropped 2; count of bases not matched to a gene: 1. The CDR3 is 13 residues long. CDR3 DNA sequence: TGCAGCGTTAGGACAGGGGGCAATCAGCCCCAGCATTTT. Its protein is CSVRTGGNQPQHF.

The chain links TRBV24-1 to TRBJ1-1; D may be TRBD1 (5 bases). The V and J ends lost 2 bases and 5 bases respectively, with 20 bases between them. The CDR3 extends over 17 amino acids. Per germline, CDR1 KGHDR and CDR2 SFDVKD. The CDR3, as DNA: TGTGCCACCAGTGATTCGGGAACCGAAGAGGGGAGGACTGAAGCTTTCTTT. Translated: CATSDSGTEEGRTEAFF.

The genes are TRBV5-4 and TRBJ2-5, with 8 bases matching TRBD2. Germline V gives CDR1 SGHNT, CDR2 YYREEE (reference sequence). The CDR3 runs to 14 residues. V gave up 4 bases and J gave up 3 bases; unmatched junction bases: 5. This chain's CDR3 is CASSPSGGEETQYF. Written as DNA, the CDR3 is TGTGCCAGCAGCCCATCCGGGGGGGAAGAGACCCAGTACTTC.

In this sample, this clone turned up once. This chain links TRBV6-2 or TRBV6-3 with TRBJ2-1; 13 bases are a match to TRBD2. Germline loops: CDR1 MNHEY, CDR2 SVGEGT. With V trimmed by 5 bases and J by 9 bases, 4 bases remained unmatched. The length of the CDR3 is 14 residues. In DNA, the CDR3 is TGTGCCAGCAGTCCACTAGCGGGAGGGGTTGAGCAGTTCTTC. Protein product: CASSPLAGGVEQFF.

The chain employs TRBV5-1 and TRBJ2-3; D perhaps matches TRBD1 (5 bases). Germline values: CDR1 SGHRS, CDR2 YFSETQ. This CDR3 is built from 16 residues. Trimming removed 4 bases from V and 2 bases from J, with 17 bases in between. For the CDR3, the DNA is TGCGCCAGCAGCCCAAGGACGGCAGGGAACACAGATACGCAGTATTTT. Protein sequence: CASSPRTAGNTDTQYF.

This clone was seen only once. The gene calls are TRBV6-5 and TRBJ1-4; D remains ambiguous. The CDR3 is 15 amino acids. Trimming pared 0 bases from V and 12 bases from J, leaving 17 bases between. Germline CDR1 MNHEY, CDR2 SVGAGI. The CDR3 DNA reads as TGTGCCAGCAGTTACTCGACCAGATATCTAGAGGAACTGTTTTTT. It specifies CASSYSTRYLEELFF.

The gene calls are TRBV9 and TRBJ2-7; 7 nucleotides line up with TRBD2. The CDR3 runs 16 residues. Losses at the gene ends were 0 bases for V and 2 bases for J; bases not matched to a gene: 8. The germline CDR1 and CDR2 sequences are SGDLS and YYNGEE. As DNA, the CDR3 is TGTGCCAGCAGCGTAGCCCCTAGCGGAGAGGCCTACGAGCAGTACTTC. This encodes CASSVAPSGEAYEQYF.